These 29 T cell receptor beta chains were all obtained from the same sample, sequenced in a study of blood T cell repertoires in COVID-19. The method was immunoSEQ multiplex PCR; TCRdb's version includes in-frame clones alone and lacks a portion of them. Of about 410,000 clones in the sample, 75% to 90% were seen once. The material sequenced was peripheral blood. Receptor source: a woman aged 40 to 50 with COVID-19, enrolled during active disease.

This sequence joins TRBV18 and TRBJ1-1; 8 bases line up with TRBD1. The CDR3 covers 16 residues. V shed 3 bases, J shed 3 bases, and the junction held 9 bases outside the gene matches. The V gene's germline CDR1 is KGHSH and CDR2 LQKENI. CDR3 bases: TGTGCCAGCTCACCCTCCTTGGCAGGGGGCCACACTGAAGCTTTCTTT. Translation: CASSPSLAGGHTEAFF. The full variable domain, completed using reference TRBV18 and TRBJ1-1, is NAGVMQNPRHLVRRRGQEARLRCSPMKGHSHVYWYRQLPEEGLKFMVYLQKENIIDESGMPKERFSAEFPKEGPSILRIQQVVRGDSAAYFCASSPSLAGGHTEAFFGQGTRLTVV.

This clone occurred once. The J gene is TRBJ2-3, the V gene TRBV7-9; D is unresolved. The V end was cut by 0 bases, the J end by 1 base, with 8 bases between. The germline V gene encodes CDR1 SEHNR and CDR2 FQNEAQ (reference sequence). The CDR3 runs to 15 residues. The chain's CDR3 is CASSLATAGTDTQYF. CDR3 DNA sequence: TGTGCCAGCAGCTTAGCCACAGCTGGCACAGATACGCAGTATTTT.

V usage is TRBV6-5 and J usage is TRBJ2-3; possibly TRBD2 for D (5 bases). V shed 2 bases and J shed 1 base, with 10 bases lying between them. This CDR3 has 15 residues. CDR1 MNHEY and CDR2 SVGAGI come from the germline V gene. The CDR3 nucleotides are TGTGCCAGCAGTTACGTACTAGGAGGCACAGATACGCAGTATTTT. Its translation is CASSYVLGGTDTQYF.

The chain couples TRBV7-9 to TRBJ1-2; D gene uncertain. CDR3 length equals 14 residues. CDR1 and CDR2 (germline): SEHNR, FQNEAQ (reference sequence). Trimming pared 1 base from V and 6 bases from J, leaving 12 bases between. CDR3 coding DNA: TGTGCCAGCAGCTTAGAGTTGCTGGGCAATGGCTACACCTTC. Its translation: CASSLELLGNGYTF.

CDR3 sequence (DNA): TGTGCCAGCAGCTTAGCACGGGGGGGCGGAAATGAGCAGTTCTTC. Residues: CASSLARGGGNEQFF. V gene TRBV7-9 combines with J gene TRBJ2-1; the match to TRBD2 covers 8 bases. The V gene end was trimmed by 0 bases and the J gene end by 7 bases; junction bases not matched to a gene: 5. Germline assignment: CDR1 SEHNR and CDR2 FQNEAQ (reference sequence). This CDR3 contains 15 residues. The full variable domain, with the rest looked up from reference TRBV7-9 and TRBJ2-1, is DTGVSQNPRHKITKRGQNVTFRCDPISEHNRLYWYRQTLGQGPEFLTYFQNEAQLEKSRLLSDRFSAERPKGSFSTLEIQRTEQGDSAMYLCASSLARGGGNEQFFGPGTRLTVL.

The chain joins TRBV7-6 to TRBJ1-3; TRBD1 matches 7 bases. The CDR3 length is 15 residues. The junction had 4 bases not matched to a gene; V was cut back by 5 bases and J by 0 bases. Germline CDR1 and CDR2: SGHVS and FNYEAQ. This chain's CDR3 is CASSRQGTSGNTIYF. The CDR3 DNA reads as TGTGCCAGCAGCAGACAGGGCACCTCTGGAAACACCATATATTTT.

This clone was seen a handful of times. The chain employs TRBV27 and TRBJ1-5; TRBD1 is a possible D gene (5 bases). CDR3 size: 15 residues. Trimming removed 4 bases at V and 1 base at J, with 11 bases between. The V gene's germline CDR1 is MNHEY and CDR2 SMNVEV (reference sequence). CDR3 sequence reads: CASSYGGSSNQPQHF. In DNA, the CDR3 is TGTGCCAGCAGTTACGGGGGTTCGAGCAATCAGCCCCAGCATTTT.

A few counts support this clone. The chain combines TRBV5-4 with TRBJ2-7, with TRBD1 matching 9 bases. The CDR3 is 15 residues long. The trim removed 3 bases at V and 6 bases at J, leaving 10 bases unmatched. Germline V lookup: CDR1 SGHNT, CDR2 YYREEE (reference sequence). The CDR3 DNA sequence: TGTGCCAGCAGCTCTCAGACAGGGGGACAGCGCGAGCAGTACTTC. Encoded protein: CASSSQTGGQREQYF.

The chain carries TRBV7-8 and TRBJ1-4; D is undetermined. Germline V CDR1 and CDR2: SGHVS, FQNEAQ. This CDR3 contains 17 residues. V was shortened by 1 base and J by 2 bases, with 14 bases between the two germline ends. The CDR3 protein is CASSLEAHAGTNEKLFF. In nucleotides, the CDR3 is TGTGCCAGCAGCTTAGAGGCCCACGCGGGGACTAATGAAAAACTGTTTTTT.

The CDR3 spells CATSREGRRDEKLFF. The CDR3 DNA follows: TGTGCCACCAGCAGAGAGGGTAGGAGGGATGAAAAACTGTTTTTT. The V and J genes are TRBV15 and TRBJ1-4; D is unresolved. This CDR3 spans 15 amino acids. V shed 0 bases and J shed 6 bases, with 11 bases lying between them. Germline V gives CDR1 LNHNV, CDR2 YYDKDF (reference sequence).

The chain is built from TRBV4-3 and TRBJ2-1; tentatively, D is TRBD1 (5 bases). The CDR3 is 17 residues long. Germline CDR1 is LGHNA and CDR2 is YSLEER. Deletions cut 0 bases from V and 8 bases from J, with 20 bases between. The CDR3 bases are TGCGCCAGCAGCCAAGATTCCCGGCCCCAGGGTGGCTATGAGCAGTTCTTC. Its translation: CASSQDSRPQGGYEQFF.

CDR3 loop: CASSLPGTGFSPLHF. The CDR3 DNA reads as TGTGCCAGCAGCTTACCCGGGACAGGGTTCTCACCCCTCCACTTT. This chain joins TRBV7-8 and TRBJ1-6; the match to TRBD1 covers 9 bases. The ends lost 2 bases at V and 10 bases at J; junction bases unmatched: 6. The germline CDR1 and CDR2 sequences are SGHVS and FQNEAQ. The CDR3 runs to 15 residues. The complete variable domain, with remaining parts taken from reference TRBV7-8 and TRBJ1-6, reads GAGVSQSPRYKVAKRGQDVALRCDPISGHVSLFWYQQALGQGPEFLTYFQNEAQLDKSGLPSDRFFAERPEGSVSTLKIQRTQQEDSAVYLCASSLPGTGFSPLHFGNGTRLTVT.

This clone occurred once. The CDR3 DNA follows: TGTGCCAGCTCCCAAACAGGGGCCGGGGACACCATATATTTT. This gives the protein CASSQTGAGDTIYF. The V call is TRBV18, the J call TRBJ1-3; TRBD1 matches at 7 bases. This CDR3 contains 14 residues. The germline V gene encodes CDR1 KGHSH and CDR2 LQKENI. Germline trimming cut 6 bases from V and 8 bases from J; bases unmatched to any gene: 10.

This sequence joins TRBV18 and TRBJ2-7; tentative D call: TRBD2 (6 bases). V was trimmed by 3 bases and J by 6 bases, leaving 18 bases between them. CDR1 and CDR2 (germline): KGHSH, LQKENI. The CDR3 spans 15 residues. The CDR3 coding sequence is TGTGCCAGCTCACCTAGGCCAACCTTCGGGAGCGAGCAGTACTTC. Residues: CASSPRPTFGSEQYF.

This rearrangement joins TRBV25-1 to TRBJ2-5, with 10 bases aligning to TRBD1. The CDR3 is 15 residues long. J was trimmed by 4 bases and V by 6 bases; bases with no gene match: 8. Germline CDR1 and CDR2: MGHDK and SYGVNS. CDR3 sequence reads: CASRSSDRGRETQYF. The CDR3 DNA reads TGTGCCAGCAGATCTTCTGACAGGGGGCGAGAGACCCAGTACTTC.

The table lists this clone with a few counts. V and J are TRBV19 and TRBJ2-7; tentative D call: TRBD1 (6 bases). V was clipped by 3 bases and J by 4 bases, with 13 bases between them. From germline, CDR1 is LNHDA and CDR2 SQIVND (reference sequence). This CDR3 has 14 residues. In DNA form, the CDR3 reads TGTGCCAGTAGTATTAACAGGGATCAATACGAGCAGTACTTC. It encodes CASSINRDQYEQYF.

The chain joins TRBV5-1 to TRBJ2-1, with 7 bases that match TRBD2. The CDR3 length is 14 residues. With 2 bases clipped from V and 8 bases from J, the junction kept 7 bases outside the gene matches. Germline CDR1 reads SGHRS; CDR2 reads YFSETQ. CDR3 protein: CASSFTAGRYEQFF. In DNA form, the CDR3 reads TGCGCCAGCAGCTTTACAGCGGGAAGGTATGAGCAGTTCTTC.

Note on this clone: Other DNA sequences in the same sample also yield this CDR3. The V and J genes are TRBV20-1 and TRBJ1-4; 9 bases line up with TRBD1. The trim removed 5 bases at V and 11 bases at J, leaving 3 bases unmatched. The CDR3 contains 11 residues. Germline V CDR1 and CDR2: DFQATT, SNEGSKA (reference sequence). The CDR3 loop reads CSARDREKLFF. In DNA, the CDR3 is TGCAGTGCTCGGGACAGGGAGAAACTGTTTTTT.

The chain recombines TRBV28 with TRBJ1-1; D possibly corresponds to TRBD1 (6 bases). The CDR3 extends over 13 amino acids. Germline V gene lookup returns CDR1 MDHEN and CDR2 SYDVKM. V was pared by 8 bases and J by 0 bases, with 10 bases between. The CDR3 is CASLGTLNTEAFF. CDR3 DNA: TGTGCCAGCCTGGGGACACTGAACACTGAAGCTTTCTTT.

The gene calls are TRBV6-1 and TRBJ1-5, with TRBD1 identical over 7 bases. V dropped 2 bases and J dropped 9; count of bases not matched to a gene: 4. The CDR3 is made up of 13 amino acids. Germline CDR1 is MNHNS and CDR2 is SASEGT. The CDR3 DNA is TGTGCCAGCAGTGAATCGGGACAGCCGCCCCAGCATTTT. Amino acid sequence: CASSESGQPPQHF.

The gene calls are TRBV7-3 and TRBJ1-1, with 9 bases fitting TRBD1. Germline values: CDR1 SGHTA, CDR2 FQGTGA. The V gene end was trimmed by 5 bases and the J gene end by 1 base; junction bases not matched to a gene: 2. The CDR3 contains 14 residues. CDR3 in amino acids: CASSRQGGNTEAFF. CDR3 nucleotide sequence: TGTGCCAGCAGCCGACAGGGGGGGAACACTGAAGCTTTCTTT.

The CDR3 DNA follows: TGCGCCAGCAGCCAAGTTGTTGCAGGCATGAACACTGAAGCTTTCTTT. Protein product: CASSQVVAGMNTEAFF. The chain has TRBV4-1 and TRBJ1-1; no definite D call. The V end lost 1 base, the J end lost 0 bases, and 12 bases lay between the germline ends. From germline, CDR1 is MGHRA and CDR2 YSYEKL. The CDR3 has 16 residues.

The chain combines TRBV4-3 with TRBJ1-4, with D unresolved. Germline V lookup: CDR1 LGHNA, CDR2 YSLEER. The CDR3 has 15 residues. Trimming removed 0 bases at V and 8 bases at J, with 13 bases between. The CDR3 DNA reads TGCGCCAGCAGCCAAGAAACGGGAGGTGGGGAAAAACTGTTTTTT. Its translation: CASSQETGGGEKLFF.

The rearrangement uses TRBV25-1 and TRBJ2-3, with a possible D match to TRBD1 (6 bases). The V gene lost 1 base and the J gene lost 4 bases, with 12 bases spanning the gap. Germline V gene data show CDR1 as MGHDK and CDR2 as SYGVNS. CDR3 size: 15 residues. The CDR3: CASSESGVLADTQYF. As DNA, the CDR3 is TGTGCCAGCAGTGAATCAGGGGTTTTAGCAGATACGCAGTATTTT. Using reference TRBV25-1 and TRBJ2-3 for the parts outside the CDR3, the full variable domain is EADIYQTPRYLVIGTGKKITLECSQTMGHDKMYWYQQDPGMELHLIHYSYGVNSTEKGDLSSESTVSRIRTEHFPLTLESARPSHTSQYLCASSESGVLADTQYFGPGTRLTVL.

In this sample, this clone turned up a few times. This chain connects TRBV7-2 to TRBJ2-5; D gene ambiguous. V was shortened by 6 bases and J by 1 base, with 15 bases between the two germline ends. This CDR3 has 15 residues. Germline CDR1 is SGHTA and CDR2 is FQGNSA. The CDR3 DNA reads as TGTGCCAGCAGTCCGACCGGCGCAGGCCAAGAGACCCAGTACTTC. This sequence encodes CASSPTGAGQETQYF.

The V and J genes are TRBV7-8 and TRBJ1-5; 9 positions agree with TRBD1. CDR1 and CDR2 (germline): SGHVS, FQNEAQ. CDR3 length equals 18 residues. V was pared by 4 bases and J by 0 bases, with 10 bases of the junction left unmatched. CDR3 nucleotide sequence: TGTGCCAGCAGCTCCAGACAGGGGGAATTTTATAGCAATCAGCCCCAGCATTTT. Protein: CASSSRQGEFYSNQPQHF.

This rearrangement joins TRBV30 to TRBJ1-5, with D perhaps TRBD1 (6 bases). The ends were cut back, 5 bases at V and 7 bases at J, with 18 bases in the middle. Germline lookup yields CDR1 GTSNPN and CDR2 SVGIG (reference sequence). The CDR3 extends over 14 amino acids. Here the CDR3 reads CAWAVGGAGQPQHF. DNA for the CDR3: TGTGCCTGGGCGGTGGGGGGGGCCGGGCAGCCCCAGCATTTT.

This chain joins TRBV18 and TRBJ2-7, with TRBD1 matching 7 bases. J lost 7 bases, V lost 6 bases, and 9 bases had no gene match. The CDR3 has 13 amino acids. Germline CDR1 is KGHSH and CDR2 is LQKENI. The CDR3 is CASSRQGVREQYF. CDR3 coding DNA: TGTGCCAGCTCGCGACAGGGAGTCCGGGAGCAGTACTTC. Full variable domain (missing parts from reference TRBV18 and TRBJ2-7): NAGVMQNPRHLVRRRGQEARLRCSPMKGHSHVYWYRQLPEEGLKFMVYLQKENIIDESGMPKERFSAEFPKEGPSILRIQQVVRGDSAAYFCASSRQGVREQYFGPGTRLTVT.

The chain links TRBV7-3 to TRBJ1-5; D might be TRBD1 (5 bases). CDR3 length: 13 residues. Germline V gives CDR1 SGHTA, CDR2 FQGTGA. Trimming cost V 5 bases and J 7 bases, with 12 bases left between them. The CDR3 is CASSPGSSQPQHF. DNA of the CDR3: TGTGCCAGCAGCCCAGGGTCGAGCCAGCCCCAGCATTTT.